This TCR beta chain was retrieved from a study of T cell changes during pregnancy in multiple sclerosis. V lost 5 bases, J lost 7 bases, and 14 bases lay in between. CDR1 and CDR2 (germline): MNHEY, SVGAGI. The CDR3 length is 13 residues. This table comes from immunoSEQ multiplex PCR, and its TCRdb copy is limited to in-frame clones, with some not included. Of roughly 93,000 clones listed, under 95% are singletons. The specimen comprised peripheral blood, sampled in the first trimester of pregnancy. The TCR was taken from a female donor in good health, enrolled as a control in a pregnancy study. This chain links TRBV6-5 with TRBJ1-2; the D is unclear. The CDR3 region is CASSPGVNGGYTF. The CDR3 DNA reads as TGTGCCAGCAGTCCCGGGGTGAACGGTGGCTACACCTTC.